This is a list of T cell receptor beta chains from one sample in a study of shared clonotypes between healthy human individuals. The protocol was immunoSEQ multiplex PCR, while the TCRdb copy is restricted to in-frame clones and leaves out a portion. The data show 450,000 to 550,000 clones, 60% to 85% seen once. The sequenced sample consisted of PBMCs. All receptors derive from a woman aged 40 to 55 in good health. Some clones in this sample may be carry-over from other donors' samples. Both conserved end residues are part of each CDR3. The D gene is left open where the match is weak. Not all rows give a size; the values are once, few, many and, for expanded clones, a class.

D gene	CDR3 length	V gene	J gene	clone size	CDR3 protein	CDR3 DNA
NA	11	TRBV30	TRBJ1-1	few	CAWSRGGLAFF	TGTGCCTGGTCCAGGGGCGGGTTAGCTTTCTTT
TRBD1	17	TRBV5-1	TRBJ2-7	NA	CASSPTPGQGDLYEQYF	TGCGCCAGCAGCCCCACTCCGGGACAGGGGGACCTCTACGAGCAGTACTTC
NA	12	TRBV28	TRBJ2-4	NA	CASRAPGNIQYF	TGTGCCAGCAGGGCCCCGGGAAACATTCAGTACTTC
NA	16	TRBV27	TRBJ2-5	NA	CASSPQVGSLKETQYF	TGTGCCAGCAGTCCCCAAGTGGGCTCCCTAAAAGAGACCCAGTACTTC
TRBD2	14	TRBV10-3	TRBJ2-1	many	CAITPGLGWNEQFF	TGTGCCATCACCCCGGGACTAGGGTGGAATGAGCAGTTCTTC
NA	15	TRBV7-7	TRBJ2-2	NA	CASSLASLNTGELFF	TGTGCCAGCAGCTTAGCGTCCCTGAACACCGGGGAGCTGTTTTTT
NA	16	TRBV18	TRBJ2-1	NA	CASSPPTSFGDNEQFF	TGTGCCAGCTCACCCCCAACTAGCTTCGGGGACAATGAGCAGTTCTTC
TRBD2	15	TRBV6-5	TRBJ2-3	NA	CASSRTSGEGDTQYF	TGTGCCAGCAGTCGCACTAGCGGTGAGGGAGATACGCAGTATTTT
TRBD1	12	TRBV28	TRBJ1-1	NA	CASSFGQAEAFF	TGTGCCAGCAGTTTCGGACAGGCAGAAGCTTTCTTT
NA	14	TRBV9	TRBJ2-7	NA	CASSVGAGPYEQYF	TGTGCCAGCAGCGTAGGTGCAGGGCCCTACGAGCAGTACTTC
NA	15	TRBV18	TRBJ2-1	NA	CASSPPGARYNEQFF	TGTGCCAGCTCACCACCCGGGGCTAGGTACAATGAGCAGTTCTTC
NA	17	TRBV14	TRBJ2-6	NA	CASRGRGISGGANVLTF	TGTGCCAGCAGGGGCAGGGGCATATCGGGAGGGGCCAACGTCCTGACTTTC
NA	15	TRBV7-2	TRBJ1-5	NA	CASSLAGQGYQPQHF	TGTGCCAGCAGCTTAGCTGGTCAGGGGTATCAGCCCCAGCATTTT
TRBD1	14	TRBV18	TRBJ1-4	NA	CASSPRTGDEKLFF	TGTGCCAGCTCACCAAGGACAGGGGATGAAAAACTGTTTTTT
TRBD2	17	TRBV7-3	TRBJ2-3	NA	CASSLTARGGYTDTQYF	TGTGCCAGCAGCTTAACCGCCCGGGGGGGTTACACAGATACGCAGTATTTT
NA	14	TRBV10-1	TRBJ2-1	NA	CARAGRARDNEQFF	TGCGCCAGGGCGGGCAGGGCAAGAGACAATGAGCAGTTCTTC
TRBD1	13	TRBV27	TRBJ1-2	few	CASSGQLDYGYTF	TGTGCCAGCTCGGGACAGCTCGACTATGGCTACACCTTC
NA	16	TRBV4-2	TRBJ2-3	NA	CASSSKGGKLTDTQYF	TGTGCCAGCAGCTCAAAGGGGGGGAAACTTACAGATACGCAGTATTTT
NA	13	TRBV7-9	TRBJ2-1	NA	CASSFGLYNEQFF	TGTGCCAGCAGCTTCGGACTGTACAATGAGCAGTTCTTC
TRBD1	13	TRBV19	TRBJ1-1	NA	CASSSTGDTEAFF	TGTGCCAGTAGTAGCACAGGGGACACTGAAGCTTTCTTT
NA	15	TRBV30	TRBJ2-5	NA	CAWTLADRDQETQYF	TGTGCCTGGACCCTAGCGGACAGGGACCAAGAGACCCAGTACTTC
TRBD1	15	TRBV2	TRBJ1-4	NA	CASRRDRVQNEKLFF	TGTGCCAGCAGGAGGGACAGAGTACAAAATGAAAAACTGTTTTTT
NA	13	TRBV10-3	TRBJ2-2	once	CAISESSRGELFF	TGTGCCATCAGTGAGTCGTCGAGGGGGGAGCTGTTTTTT
TRBD2	16	TRBV6-5	TRBJ2-3	NA	CASSYLLAGGVDTQYF	TGTGCCAGCAGTTATCTACTAGCGGGAGGAGTAGATACGCAGTATTTT
NA	14	TRBV4-2	TRBJ2-1	NA	CASSQVGSYNEQFF	TGTGCCAGCAGCCAGGTCGGGTCCTACAATGAGCAGTTCTTC
NA	16	TRBV5-4	TRBJ2-5	once	CASSSGGQSDKLTQYF	TGTGCCAGCAGCTCGGGAGGACAGTCAGACAAGCTGACCCAGTACTTC
NA	15	TRBV27	TRBJ1-1	NA	CASSLSGGINTEAFF	TGTGCCAGCAGTTTATCGGGAGGAATTAACACTGAAGCTTTCTTT
NA	14	TRBV15	TRBJ2-7	NA	CATSSGPGSNEQYF	TGTGCCACCAGCAGTGGGCCAGGGTCCAACGAGCAGTACTTC
NA	10	TRBV30	TRBJ2-7	NA	CAWGRYEQYF	TGTGCCTGGGGCCGCTACGAGCAGTACTTC
NA	15	TRBV7-9	TRBJ2-5	few	CASSTQTGYKETQYF	TGTGCCAGCAGCACTCAGACAGGCTACAAAGAGACCCAGTACTTC
TRBD1	15	TRBV13	TRBJ2-7	NA	CASSPTGEHVHEQYF	TGTGCCAGCAGTCCTACAGGGGAACACGTCCACGAGCAGTACTTC
NA	14	TRBV30	TRBJ2-2	NA	CAWSGPSNTGELFF	TGTGCCTGGAGTGGACCGTCGAACACCGGGGAGCTGTTTTTT
TRBD1	17	TRBV4-2	TRBJ1-6	NA	CASSHPQYRGRNSPLHF	TGTGCCAGCAGCCATCCCCAGTACAGGGGGAGGAATTCACCCCTCCACTTT
NA	13	TRBV27	TRBJ2-4	NA	CASKGGSVDIQYF	TGTGCCAGCAAAGGGGGTTCGGTGGACATTCAGTACTTC
TRBD2	15	TRBV30	TRBJ2-2	NA	CAWSRTSGGSGELFF	TGTGCCTGGAGTCGGACTAGCGGGGGTAGCGGGGAGCTGTTTTTT
NA	13	TRBV9	TRBJ2-7	NA	CASSVRESYEQYF	TGTGCCAGCAGCGTACGTGAGTCCTACGAGCAGTACTTC
NA	14	TRBV6-1	TRBJ1-4	NA	CASSDIHPAGKLFF	TGTGCCAGCAGTGACATCCACCCAGCGGGGAAACTGTTTTTT
TRBD1	15	TRBV19	TRBJ1-2	once	CASSTRDRDINGYTF	TGTGCCAGTAGTACCCGGGACAGGGATATAAATGGCTACACCTTC
NA	15	TRBV18	TRBJ2-5	once	CASSPPGLAEETQYF	TGTGCCAGCTCACCACCGGGGCTAGCAGAGGAGACCCAGTACTTC
TRBD1	15	TRBV28	TRBJ1-4	NA	CASSTGTARRGKLFF	TGTGCCAGCAGTACCGGGACAGCAAGGAGGGGAAAACTGTTTTTT
NA	15	TRBV6-1	TRBJ1-5	few	CASSEREGGNQPQHF	TGTGCCAGCAGTGAACGGGAGGGTGGCAATCAGCCCCAGCATTTT
TRBD1	17	TRBV5-6	TRBJ2-6	NA	CASSFGTDLSGANVLTF	TGTGCCAGCAGCTTCGGGACAGACCTCTCTGGGGCCAACGTCCTGACTTTC